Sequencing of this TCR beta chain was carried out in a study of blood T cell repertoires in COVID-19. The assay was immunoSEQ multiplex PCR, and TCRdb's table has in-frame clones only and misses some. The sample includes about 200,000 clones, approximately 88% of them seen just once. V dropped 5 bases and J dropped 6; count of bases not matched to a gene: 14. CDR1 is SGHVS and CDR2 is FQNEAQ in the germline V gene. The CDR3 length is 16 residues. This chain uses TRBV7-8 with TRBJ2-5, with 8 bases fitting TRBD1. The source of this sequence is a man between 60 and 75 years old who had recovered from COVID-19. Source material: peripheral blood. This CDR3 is CASSPIRQGSSKTQYF. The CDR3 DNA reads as TGTGCCAGCAGCCCAATCCGACAGGGGTCTTCGAAGACCCAGTACTTC.